This T cell receptor (beta chain) was profiled in a study of shared clonotypes between healthy human individuals. Study-level findings and limits: Several donors held around 5% of naive CD4 clonotypes in common.

About this clone: Its target is unknown.

Donors were healthy HIV-negative adults without recently reported acute infections or vaccinations. Once extracted for a subset, genomic DNA was divided evenly among several immunoSEQ plates. In the original workflow: Junction-only immunoSEQ data arrived without quality scores, meaning filtering differed. TCRdb keeps only in-frame clones here, not all; method: immunoSEQ multiplex PCR. V and J calls and clone size come straight from that table; D and trimming were deduced from the DNA. There are about 380,000 clones in the sample; about 96% occur only once, and approximately 0.32% lies in the top ten. With 4 bases clipped from V and 10 bases from J, the junction kept 4 bases outside the gene matches. There are 12 residues in the CDR3. Germline lookup yields CDR1 PRHDT and CDR2 FYEKMQ (reference sequence).

The sequenced sample was memory CD8+ T cells sorted from blood. Regarding subset: CD45RO+ cells pooled with CCR7-negative TemRA cells. The chain couples TRBV13 to TRBJ2-1, with 7 bases fitting TRBD2. This receptor was obtained from a man aged 25 to 45 in good health. The CDR3 loop is CASSWEGNEQFF. The CDR3 DNA is TGTGCCAGCAGCTGGGAGGGTAACGAGCAGTTCTTC.